The T cell receptor (beta chain) described here comes from a study of T cells in Graves' hyperthyroidism and ophthalmopathy. This clonotype was detected many times. Its antigen remains unidentified. Trimming removed 1 base from V and 0 bases from J, with 3 bases in between. Per germline, CDR1 MDHEN and CDR2 SYDVKM. The CDR3 is 14 residues long. Study-level findings and limits: Ophthalmopathy got predicted by the model a median approximately 6.3 months before its onset.

The source material, RNA transcripts, was used to amplify TCR beta CDR3 regions. When the TCR CDR3 underwent first-round RT-PCR, the HTBI primer set was used. TCRdb re-derived calls from the multiplex PCR reads in MiXCR, one entry per CDR3 protein. This table has about 350,000 distinct CDR3 sequences, around 13% appearing once. The source of this sequence is a woman between 25 and 40 years old with Graves' hyperthyroidism. The chain links TRBV28 to TRBJ2-2; D unclear. The sequenced sample consisted of blood. CDR3 DNA sequence: TGTGCCAGCAGTTTATCCCCGAACACCGGGGAGCTGTTTTTT. Encoded protein: CASSLSPNTGELFF.